The 29 T cell receptor beta chains in this list originate from one sample, sequenced in a study of blood T cell repertoires in COVID-19. Assay: immunoSEQ multiplex PCR; the TCRdb copy retains only in-frame clones and omits some. Among under 100,000 clones listed, 85% were seen once. The sequenced sample consisted of peripheral blood. The receptors here all came from a woman aged 70-85 years with active or convalescent COVID-19.

This rearrangement joins TRBV12-3 or TRBV12-4 to TRBJ2-5, with TRBD2 identical over 11 bases. The CDR3 is 13 amino acids. V was clipped by 6 bases and J by 7 bases; unmatched bases: 4. This CDR3 is CASSSLAGGTQYF. Written as DNA, the CDR3 is TGTGCCAGCAGCTCCCTAGCGGGGGGGACCCAGTACTTC.

The chain uses TRBV4-1 and TRBJ1-6; 10 bases line up with TRBD1. Germline CDR1 is MGHRA and CDR2 is YSYEKL. CDR3 size: 15 residues. Losses at the gene ends were 4 bases for V and 8 bases for J; bases not matched to a gene: 5. CDR3 DNA sequence: TGCGCCAGCAGCCCGGGACAGGGGACCCATTCACCCCTCCACTTT. It yields the protein CASSPGQGTHSPLHF.

V is TRBV6-6 and J is TRBJ1-5, with D hard to call. Germline CDR1 reads MNHNY; CDR2 reads SVGAGI (reference sequence). Trimming cost V 6 bases and J 7 bases, with 13 bases left between them. The CDR3 contains 13 residues. CDR3 nucleotide sequence: TGTGCCAGCAGAACGACGGGAGGGCAGCCCCAGCATTTT. Its protein product is CASRTTGGQPQHF.

The V gene is TRBV3-1 (or the pseudogene TRBV3-2), the J gene TRBJ1-1; 8 bases align to TRBD1. Germline V gives CDR1 LGHDT, CDR2 YNNKEL (reference sequence). After removal of 7 bases from V and 3 bases from J, the junction contained 16 bases not matched to a gene. The CDR3 totals 17 residues. The CDR3, as DNA: TGTGCCAGCAAAAGAATGGCAGGGGGCAGAGGGGACACTGAAGCTTTCTTT. It translates to CASKRMAGGRGDTEAFF.

This chain joins TRBV5-1 and TRBJ1-2; TRBD1 matches 8 bases. Germline loops: CDR1 SGHRS, CDR2 YFSETQ. CDR3 length equals 13 residues. J lost 5 bases, V lost 7 bases, and 7 bases had no gene match. CDR3 protein: CASGGQDEYGYTF. CDR3 in DNA: TGCGCCAGCGGGGGACAGGACGAATATGGCTACACCTTC.

This clone was counted a single time. This sequence joins TRBV5-1 and TRBJ1-1; a weak D match, TRBD1 (6 bases). Trimming removed 0 bases from V and 2 bases from J, with 17 bases in between. From germline, CDR1 is SGHRS and CDR2 YFSETQ. This CDR3 spans 17 amino acids. The CDR3 loop is CASSLGAQGPPNTEAFF. The CDR3 nucleotides are TGCGCCAGCAGCTTGGGGGCCCAGGGGCCGCCCAACACTGAAGCTTTCTTT.

The chain is built from TRBV18 and TRBJ1-2, with unresolved D. The V and J ends lost 6 bases and 5 bases respectively, with 13 bases between them. This CDR3 has 13 residues. CDR1 and CDR2 (germline): KGHSH, LQKENI. The CDR3 spells CASSPSEGYGYTF. In DNA form, the CDR3 reads TGTGCCAGCTCTCCCTCCGAGGGTTATGGCTACACCTTC.

The chain recombines TRBV10-3 with TRBJ2-2; D is perhaps TRBD2 (6 bases). The CDR3 consists of 15 residues. The germline V and J ends were trimmed by 3 bases and 3 bases, with 11 bases remaining between them. Germline-derived CDR1 and CDR2 are ENHRY and SYGVKD. CDR3 sequence reads: CAISESGVHTGELFF. CDR3 nucleotide sequence: TGTGCCATCAGTGAATCGGGGGTTCACACCGGGGAGCTGTTTTTT.

Only a few counts were recorded for this clone. This chain joins TRBV2 and TRBJ2-7; D is unresolved. The V end lost 4 bases, the J end lost 6 bases, and 16 bases lay between the germline ends. This CDR3 contains 14 residues. Germline CDR1 is SNHLY and CDR2 is FYNNEI. CDR3 loop: CASSGGQRGGEQYF. The CDR3 DNA reads as TGTGCCAGCAGTGGTGGTCAGCGCGGTGGCGAGCAGTACTTC.

A single count supports this clone. The chain links TRBV27 to TRBJ1-6, with 7 nucleotides matching TRBD1. The length of the CDR3 is 15 residues. The J segment lost 4 bases and the V segment lost 2 bases, leaving 2 bases of the junction unmatched. CDR1 and CDR2 from the germline V gene are MNHEY and SMNVEV (reference sequence). This chain's CDR3 is CASSLRDSYNSPLHF. CDR3 nucleotide sequence: TGTGCCAGCAGTTTAAGGGACAGTTATAATTCACCCCTCCACTTT.

The rearrangement uses TRBV4-1 and TRBJ1-2; D is unclear. V lost 3 bases, J lost 1 base, and 6 bases lay in between. The germline CDR1 and CDR2 sequences are MGHRA and YSYEKL. This CDR3 is built from 13 residues. DNA for the CDR3: TGCGCCAGCAGCCAGCCGGGTAACTATGGCTACACCTTC. As protein: CASSQPGNYGYTF.

A few counts support this clone. The chain links TRBV11-3 to TRBJ1-1; 7 bases fit TRBD1. There are 13 residues in the CDR3. V gave up 3 bases and J gave up 6 bases; unmatched junction bases: 4. Germline CDR1 is SGHNT and CDR2 is YENEEA. The CDR3 DNA sequence: TGTGCCAGCAGCTTGGGGGACAGAGCTGAAGCTTTCTTT. Protein sequence: CASSLGDRAEAFF.

The V gene is TRBV5-7, the J gene TRBJ2-7; TRBD1 matches 9 bases. TRBV5-7 is noted as an ORF with a role that remains uncertain. The CDR3 extends over 19 amino acids. The V gene end was trimmed by 4 bases and the J gene end by 2 bases; junction bases not matched to a gene: 19. CDR3 amino acids: CASSARRQGDLLRTYEQYF. CDR3 sequence (DNA): TGTGCCAGCAGCGCAAGGAGACAGGGGGATCTCTTGAGAACCTACGAGCAGTACTTC.

V gene TRBV4-3 combines with J gene TRBJ2-1; 12 bases map to TRBD2. Trimming cost V 3 bases and J 12 bases; bases outside gene matches: 9. The CDR3 contains 15 residues. Germline CDR1 LGHNA, CDR2 YSLEER. The CDR3 bases are TGCGCCAGCAGCCAGGACTCTAGCGGGGGGGCAGGGCAGTTCTTC. Translating gives CASSQDSSGGAGQFF.

The V call is TRBV4-1, the J call TRBJ2-1; tentative D call: TRBD1 (6 bases). The germline V and J ends were trimmed by 0 bases and 0 bases, with 15 bases remaining between them. CDR3 size: 18 residues. From germline, CDR1 is MGHRA and CDR2 YSYEKL. CDR3 in amino acids: CASSQDGLGAGSYNEQFF. The CDR3 DNA reads as TGCGCCAGCAGCCAAGATGGCTTGGGGGCGGGCTCCTACAATGAGCAGTTCTTC.

The chain uses TRBV7-8 and TRBJ1-5; tentatively, D is TRBD1 (5 bases). Germline CDR1 SGHVS, CDR2 FQNEAQ. With 5 bases removed from V and 7 bases from J, the gap between germline ends came to 15 bases. This CDR3 contains 14 residues. CDR3 sequence reads: CASSGAGVMQPQHF. CDR3 DNA: TGTGCCAGCAGCGGCGCGGGGGTAATGCAGCCCCAGCATTTT.

The CDR3 spells CASSFFGRADGYTF. As DNA, the CDR3 is TGTGCCAGCAGCTTTTTCGGCAGGGCCGATGGCTACACCTTC. The chain uses TRBV5-4 and TRBJ1-2; tentative D call: TRBD1 (5 bases). V dropped 2 bases and J dropped 6 bases, with 14 bases sitting between them. Germline CDR1 and CDR2: SGHNT and YYREEE (reference sequence). The CDR3 length is 14 residues.

This sequence joins TRBV5-1 and TRBJ2-1; 8 bases agree with TRBD1. The germline V gene has CDR1 SGHRS and CDR2 YFSETQ. This CDR3 has 15 amino acids. The junction had 6 bases not matched to a gene; V was cut back by 4 bases and J by 3 bases. The CDR3 DNA reads as TGCGCCAGCAGCCCCGGGACAGGTGGCTACAATGAGCAGTTCTTC. Its translation: CASSPGTGGYNEQFF.

V gene TRBV6-5 combines with J gene TRBJ1-2, with 7 positions matching TRBD1. Trimming cost V 0 bases and J 8 bases; bases outside gene matches: 9. Germline CDR1 and CDR2: MNHEY and SVGAGI. The CDR3 contains 15 residues. As DNA, the CDR3 is TGTGCCAGCAGTTACTCGACAGGGACGCGGAGCGGCTACACCTTC. This sequence encodes CASSYSTGTRSGYTF.

The chain joins TRBV18 to TRBJ1-5; no definite D call. In germline, CDR1 is KGHSH, CDR2 LQKENI. This CDR3 contains 13 residues. V shed 3 bases and J shed 5 bases, with 8 bases lying between them. In DNA, the CDR3 is TGTGCCAGCTCACCGACTACATATCAGCCCCAGCATTTT. This gives the protein CASSPTTYQPQHF. Complete variable domain (other parts from reference TRBV18 and TRBJ1-5): NAGVMQNPRHLVRRRGQEARLRCSPMKGHSHVYWYRQLPEEGLKFMVYLQKENIIDESGMPKERFSAEFPKEGPSILRIQQVVRGDSAAYFCASSPTTYQPQHFGDGTRLSIL.

V gene TRBV15 combines with J gene TRBJ1-6; D might be TRBD1 (6 bases). The CDR3 is 15 residues long. Per the germline V gene, CDR1 is LNHNV and CDR2 is YYDKDF (reference sequence). The V and J ends lost 3 bases and 3 bases respectively, with 9 bases between them. The CDR3 DNA follows: TGTGCCACCAGCAGTAAACAGGGCTATAATTCACCCCTCCACTTT. Amino acids: CATSSKQGYNSPLHF.

The chain couples TRBV5-1 to TRBJ1-2; a weak D match, TRBD1 (5 bases). The CDR3 totals 16 residues. Trimming left V 6 bases short and J 1 base short, with 19 bases between. Germline V CDR1 and CDR2: SGHRS, YFSETQ. This CDR3 is CASTLTPGGSNYGYTF. CDR3 bases: TGCGCCAGCACCTTAACCCCGGGGGGGAGTAACTATGGCTACACCTTC.

This clone has only one observation. The rearrangement joins TRBV6-5 to TRBJ1-5; 8 bases align to TRBD1. In germline, CDR1 is MNHEY, CDR2 SVGAGI. CDR3 length: 13 amino acids. V lost 6 bases, J lost 6 bases, and 4 bases stayed unmatched. The DNA of the CDR3 is TGTGCCAGCAGAGGACAGGGCAGTCAGCCCCAGCATTTT. It specifies CASRGQGSQPQHF.

The rearrangement links TRBV4-3 to TRBJ2-7; 7 nucleotides agree with TRBD1. With V trimmed by 0 bases and J by 7 bases, 9 bases remained unmatched. The germline CDR1 and CDR2 sequences are LGHNA and YSLEER. There are 15 residues in the CDR3. The CDR3 DNA is TGCGCCAGCAGCCAAGATGGGACAGTGGTGGGGGAGCAGTACTTC. It encodes CASSQDGTVVGEQYF.

The genes are TRBV5-4 and TRBJ2-7, with 8 bases identical to TRBD1. Per germline, CDR1 SGHNT and CDR2 YYREEE (reference sequence). Unmatched junction bases numbered 5, after V lost 0 bases and J lost 3 bases. The CDR3 is made up of 15 amino acids. CDR3 coding DNA: TGTGCCAGCAGCTTGGGACAGGGGCTTAACTACGAGCAGTACTTC. Amino acid sequence: CASSLGQGLNYEQYF.

The chain is built from TRBV7-2 and TRBJ1-3; D remains unclear. Trimming stripped 4 bases from V and 0 bases from J, with 13 bases between. Germline V gene sequence: CDR1 SGHTA, CDR2 FQGNSA. The CDR3 runs 16 residues. CDR3 region: CASSSLGVSSGNTIYF. CDR3 nucleotides: TGTGCCAGCAGCTCCCTAGGTGTCAGCTCTGGAAACACCATATATTTT.

This chain joins TRBV18 and TRBJ1-1, with a possible D match to TRBD1 (5 bases). V gave up 3 bases and J gave up 5 bases, with 13 bases separating them. Looked up from germline, CDR1 is KGHSH and CDR2 is LQKENI. The CDR3 loop spans 14 amino acids. CDR3 coding DNA: TGTGCCAGCTCACCTGAAAAGGGGTCTACTGAAGCTTTCTTT. Translation: CASSPEKGSTEAFF. Full variable domain (outside the CDR3, taken from reference TRBV18 and TRBJ1-1): NAGVMQNPRHLVRRRGQEARLRCSPMKGHSHVYWYRQLPEEGLKFMVYLQKENIIDESGMPKERFSAEFPKEGPSILRIQQVVRGDSAAYFCASSPEKGSTEAFFGQGTRLTVV.

The J gene is TRBJ2-2, the V gene TRBV6-5, with D perhaps TRBD2 (6 bases). Germline loops: CDR1 MNHEY, CDR2 SVGAGI. CDR3 length: 14 residues. The ends were cut back, 0 bases at V and 4 bases at J, with 6 bases in the middle. The CDR3 loop is CASSYSGGTGELFF. CDR3 in DNA: TGTGCCAGCAGTTACTCCGGGGGCACCGGGGAGCTGTTTTTT.

This clone has only one observation. This rearrangement joins TRBV9 to TRBJ1-2; 10 bases map to TRBD1. The CDR3 is made up of 15 amino acids. CDR1 and CDR2 (germline): SGDLS, YYNGEE. After removal of 1 base from V and 3 bases from J, the junction contained 3 bases not matched to a gene. The CDR3 DNA is TGTGCCAGCAGCGTAAGGGGGACAGGGGACTATGGCTACACCTTC. Translating gives CASSVRGTGDYGYTF.